The subject of this entry is one TCR beta chain. What it recognizes is unknown. V was pared by 3 bases and J by 3 bases, with 8 bases of the junction left unmatched. The CDR3 runs to 16 residues. Germline V lookup: CDR1 MDHEN, CDR2 SYDVKM. This record comes from a study of OX40 agonist ivuxolimab in advanced cancers. Study details: It was ivuxolimab, an agonistic anti-OX40 (CD134) antibody, that patients were treated with.

Patients with autoimmune history or systemic immunosuppression were excluded. Sequenced by immunoSEQ multiplex PCR; TCRdb stores in-frame clones only, minus some. The repertoire includes some 60,000 clones, more than 80% of them detected once, and more than 13% sits in the top ten. General study findings and limits: Partial responders receiving 0.1-3.0 mg/kg showed among the lowest clonal expansion. Mean expanded clone counts were higher in CD8+ than CD4+ T cells.

The sample consisted of CD4+ or CD8+ T cells sorted from blood, taken in a trial of the OX40 agonist ivuxolimab. The sequence derives from an adult with an advanced solid tumor such as melanoma, head and neck, liver or kidney cancer. This chain connects TRBV28 to TRBJ1-5; 7 nucleotides line up with TRBD1. The CDR3 DNA follows: TGTGCCAGCAGTTTCGGCATGACAGGGTCCAATCAGCCCCAGCATTTT. Its translation is CASSFGMTGSNQPQHF.